The 9 T cell receptor beta chains below come from one sample, sequenced in a study of cytomegalovirus exposure and HLA in healthy donors. A multiplex PCR was run with 60 Vbeta primers and 13 Jbeta primers. Some clones are missing from TCRdb's copy, which holds only in-frame ones; the method was immunoSEQ multiplex PCR. The sample has roughly 160,000 clones; approximately 78% are singletons. The specimen sequenced was PBMCs. Every receptor here comes from a male donor in good health and CMV-seronegative.

This clone was seen a few times. The chain joins TRBV4-2 to TRBJ1-1, with D uncertain. From germline, CDR1 is LGHNA and CDR2 YNFKEQ. This CDR3 has 14 amino acids. The ends were cut back, 0 bases at V and 1 base at J, with 6 bases in the middle. The CDR3: CASSQDHRNTEAFF. The CDR3 region has the DNA TGTGCCAGCAGCCAAGATCACAGGAACACTGAAGCTTTCTTT.

The chain combines TRBV9 with TRBJ2-3, with TRBD2 identical over 12 bases. V gave up 3 bases and J gave up 11 bases; unmatched junction bases: 13. CDR1 and CDR2 (germline): SGDLS, YYNGEE. This CDR3 contains 16 residues. The CDR3 sequence is CASSEMTSGGARGQYF. The DNA for the CDR3 is TGTGCCAGCAGCGAGATGACTAGCGGGGGAGCCAGGGGGCAGTATTTT.

The genes are TRBV6-6 and TRBJ1-2, with 8 bases identical to TRBD1. Per germline, CDR1 MNHNY and CDR2 SVGAGI (reference sequence). The CDR3 is 14 amino acids. V trimming: 5 bases; J trimming: 5 bases; junction bases outside the gene matches: 7. CDR3 in DNA: TGTGCCAGCAGTCCCGGACAGGGAGGGTATGGCTACACCTTC. It specifies CASSPGQGGYGYTF.

The chain links TRBV7-2 to TRBJ2-7, with TRBD1 as a possible D gene (5 bases). There are 12 residues in the CDR3. V was cut by 5 bases and J by 1 base, with 6 bases left in between. Germline loops: CDR1 SGHTA, CDR2 FQGNSA. CDR3 in DNA: TGTGCCAGCAGCCCAGGGTCCTACGAGCAGTACTTC. Protein product: CASSPGSYEQYF.

The CDR3 sequence is CASSFGLAETPYEQYF. The DNA for the CDR3 is TGTGCCAGCAGCTTCGGACTAGCGGAGACCCCCTACGAGCAGTACTTC. The V and J genes are TRBV7-6 and TRBJ2-7, with 10 bases lining up with TRBD2. This CDR3 contains 16 residues. The germline gives CDR1 SGHVS, CDR2 FNYEAQ. V shed 3 bases, J shed 2 bases, and the junction held 7 bases outside the gene matches.

This sequence joins TRBV4-3 and TRBJ2-4, with 14 bases identical to TRBD2. The germline V gene has CDR1 LGHNA and CDR2 YSLEER. CDR3 length: 18 residues. With 3 bases clipped from V and 1 base from J, the junction kept 5 bases outside the gene matches. This CDR3 is CASSQGRTSGRAKNIQYF. The CDR3 DNA reads TGCGCCAGCAGCCAGGGCCGGACTAGCGGGAGGGCCAAAAACATTCAGTACTTC.

The genes are TRBV4-1 and TRBJ2-7; 8 bases line up with TRBD1. The germline gives CDR1 MGHRA, CDR2 YSYEKL. CDR3 size: 14 residues. J lost 6 bases, V lost 1 base, and 5 bases had no gene match. For the CDR3, the DNA is TGCGCCAGCAGCCAAGGACAGGGGAAGGGCGAGCAGTACTTC. Residues: CASSQGQGKGEQYF.

As DNA, the CDR3 is TGTGCCAGCAGCGTAGTGACAGGGAGGACTGAAGCTTTCTTT. It encodes CASSVVTGRTEAFF. The gene calls are TRBV9 and TRBJ1-1; 7 bases align to TRBD1. V gave up 0 bases and J gave up 5 bases; unmatched junction bases: 4. There are 14 residues in the CDR3. In germline, CDR1 is SGDLS, CDR2 YYNGEE.

The genes are TRBV2 and TRBJ1-2; TRBD1 aligns across 10 bases. CDR1 is SNHLY, CDR2 FYNNEI, per germline. The CDR3 totals 15 residues. J lost 2 bases, V lost 6 bases, and 6 bases had no gene match. CDR3 protein: CASRAQGQGNYGYTF. The CDR3 region has the DNA TGTGCCAGCAGGGCCCAGGGACAGGGGAACTATGGCTACACCTTC.